A single sample gave rise to the 14 T cell receptor beta chains below, sequenced in a study of identical twins. TCRdb called the 5' RACE reads again in MiXCR, with one record for every CDR3 protein. The sample shows 400,000 to 500,000 distinct CDR3 sequences, about 13% of them seen only once. The data also belong to a second study, concerning yellow fever vaccine responses in identical twins.

Sequencing was performed on CD4+ T cells sorted from blood. The source is a woman aged 18-35 years in good health.

The table lists this clonotype with a count of one. The J gene is TRBJ2-3, the V gene TRBV20-1; TRBD2 matches 10 bases. The CDR3 runs 16 residues. Germline trimming cut 0 bases from V and 4 bases from J; bases unmatched to any gene: 7. Germline V lookup: CDR1 DFQATT, CDR2 SNEGSKA (reference sequence). The CDR3 protein is CSARDRQRGGADTQYF. The CDR3 region has the DNA TGCAGTGCTAGAGATCGTCAGCGGGGGGGCGCAGATACGCAGTATTTT.

This clonotype was detected many times. The rearrangement uses TRBV20-1 and TRBJ2-7, with TRBD1 as a possible D gene (6 bases). This CDR3 is 16 amino acids long. Germline CDR1 is DFQATT and CDR2 is SNEGSKA (reference sequence). V was pared by 0 bases and J by 0 bases, with 15 bases between. Here the CDR3 DNA reads TGCAGTGCTAGAGATTGGGGGCCTATAGTCTCCTACGAGCAGTACTTC. This translates into CSARDWGPIVSYEQYF.

This clonotype came up many times. V and J are TRBV18 and TRBJ2-5, with D perhaps being TRBD1 or TRBD2 (5 bases each). V lost 10 bases and J lost 4, with 16 bases in between. The CDR3 consists of 13 residues. From germline, CDR1 is KGHSH and CDR2 LQKENI. The CDR3, as DNA: TGTGCCAACTCGAAAAAGGGGAGAGAGACCCAGTACTTC. Protein: CANSKKGRETQYF.

This clonotype has only a few counts. The CDR3 bases are TGTGCCAGCAGTAGCCAAAAGGTTACCACTGAAGCTTTCTTT. It yields the protein CASSSQKVTTEAFF. The chain links TRBV6-1 to TRBJ1-1, with D hard to call. V was pared by 5 bases and J by 4 bases, with 14 bases between. The CDR3 covers 14 residues. The germline V gene encodes CDR1 MNHNS and CDR2 SASEGT.

The chain recombines TRBV29-1 with TRBJ2-5; D is unclear. Between the trimmed V and J ends, which lost 4 bases and 4 bases, there was a span of 10 bases. From germline, CDR1 is SQVTM and CDR2 ANQGSEA. This CDR3 is built from 12 residues. The CDR3 reads CSVGRLGETQYF. CDR3 nucleotide sequence: TGCAGCGTTGGACGGTTGGGAGAGACCCAGTACTTC.

V is TRBV6-1 and J is TRBJ1-1, with a weak D call TRBD1 (6 bases). This CDR3 has 14 amino acids. V lost 6 bases and J lost 5, with 16 bases in between. Germline CDR1 reads MNHNS; CDR2 reads SASEGT. The CDR3 DNA reads as TGTGCCAGCAGGAAACAGGGTGAGAGGACTGAAGCTTTCTTT. Residues: CASRKQGERTEAFF.

Only a few counts were recorded for this clonotype. This chain links TRBV7-2 with TRBJ2-3; 12 positions agree with TRBD2. Trimming took 1 base from V and 5 from J; bases not matched to a gene: 7. Per germline, CDR1 SGHTA and CDR2 FQGNSA. The CDR3 runs 17 residues. The CDR3 nucleotides are TGTGCCAGCAGCTTAGTGCCTAGCGGGAGGGACCGAGATACGCAGTATTTT. Translation: CASSLVPSGRDRDTQYF.

This clonotype was seen only a few times. This chain uses TRBV7-2 with TRBJ2-7, with 8 bases identical to TRBD1. With 0 bases clipped from V and 7 bases from J, the junction kept 8 bases outside the gene matches. The CDR3 is 15 residues long. Germline V gene sequence: CDR1 SGHTA, CDR2 FQGNSA. CDR3 residues: CASSLARTGSEEQYF. The CDR3 DNA sequence: TGTGCCAGCAGCTTAGCGAGGACAGGGTCGGAAGAGCAGTACTTC. Full variable domain (rest looked up from reference TRBV7-2 and TRBJ2-7): GAGVSQSPSNKVTEKGKDVELRCDPISGHTALYWYRQSLGQGLEFLIYFQGNSAPDKSGLPSDRFSAERTGGSVSTLTIQRTQQEDSAVYLCASSLARTGSEEQYFGPGTRLTVT.

The genes are TRBV12-3 or TRBV12-4 and TRBJ2-5; D may match TRBD1 or TRBD2 (5 bases each). The CDR3 consists of 15 residues. V was cut by 6 bases and J by 2 bases, with 16 bases left in between. Here the CDR3 reads CASSSGQTIQETQYF. Here the CDR3 DNA reads TGTGCCAGCAGCTCGGGGCAGACTATTCAAGAGACCCAGTACTTC.

This chain links TRBV4-2 with TRBJ2-1; D remains ambiguous. V lost 1 base, J lost 0 bases, and 10 bases lay in between. The CDR3 consists of 16 residues. CDR1 is LGHNA, CDR2 YNFKEQ, per germline. CDR3 sequence (DNA): TGTGCCAGCAGCCAAGGAGCGCCCAGCTCCTACAATGAGCAGTTCTTC. Amino acid sequence: CASSQGAPSSYNEQFF.

This clonotype was detected a few times. The chain couples TRBV5-1 to TRBJ2-5; 11 bases match TRBD2. The CDR3 runs 15 residues. The J segment lost 5 bases and the V segment lost 1 base, leaving 4 bases of the junction unmatched. From germline, CDR1 is SGHRS and CDR2 YFSETQ. The CDR3 DNA follows: TGCGCCAGCAGCTTGTTCCTAGCGGGAGGTGAGACCCAGTACTTC. Translating gives CASSLFLAGGETQYF.

This clonotype was counted only a few times. The chain recombines TRBV27 with TRBJ1-1, with 9 bases that match TRBD1. Trimming removed 6 bases from V and 0 bases from J; junction bases left unmatched: 5. The CDR3 sequence is 15 residues long. CDR1 and CDR2 from the germline V gene are MNHEY and SMNVEV (reference sequence). CDR3 sequence (DNA): TGTGCCAGCAGGGGACAGGGAAGACTGAACACTGAAGCTTTCTTT. Its translation: CASRGQGRLNTEAFF.

The chain employs TRBV20-1 and TRBJ1-4; no clear D. The CDR3 spans 14 residues. In germline, CDR1 is DFQATT, CDR2 SNEGSKA (reference sequence). V lost 0 bases and J 4 bases, leaving 9 bases between the germline ends. The CDR3 loop is CSARDSQLNEKLFF. In DNA form, the CDR3 reads TGCAGTGCTAGAGATAGCCAGCTTAATGAAAAACTGTTTTTT.

The CDR3 region is CSVGQGINQPQHF. CDR3 DNA sequence: TGCAGCGTGGGACAGGGGATCAATCAGCCCCAGCATTTT. The chain has TRBV29-1 and TRBJ1-5; 10 nucleotides agree with TRBD1. Germline CDR1 is SQVTM and CDR2 is ANQGSEA. The CDR3 totals 13 residues. The ends lost 6 bases at V and 3 bases at J; junction bases unmatched: 2.